This T cell receptor (beta chain) stems from a study of T cell changes during pregnancy in multiple sclerosis. The CDR3 is made up of 15 amino acids. Germline V CDR1 and CDR2: SGHNT, YYREEE (reference sequence). V shed 4 bases and J 1 base; nucleotides not matched to a gene: 5. TCRdb's table, derived via immunoSEQ multiplex PCR, lists solely in-frame clones and lacks some. The profile covers over 60,000 clones, with around 89% appearing a single time and roughly 2.7% taken by the ten largest. This chain links TRBV5-4 with TRBJ2-7; 10 positions agree with TRBD2. The sample consisted of peripheral blood, taken in the first trimester of pregnancy. The source is a female donor with multiple sclerosis, enrolled in a pregnancy study. The CDR3 loop reads CASSVTSGISYEQYF. CDR3 nucleotides: TGTGCCAGCAGCGTTACTAGCGGGATATCCTACGAGCAGTACTTC.